This T cell receptor (beta chain) was obtained from a study of blood T cell repertoires in COVID-19. The overall study: Samples came from the United States, Italy and Spain, spanning acute and convalescent COVID-19. T cells, B-cell-depleted T cells, or PBMCs supplied cDNA or gDNA.

Per the original methods: Nucleated cell counts were estimated from reference gene primer amplification. Method: immunoSEQ multiplex PCR; TCRdb's copy keeps in-frame clones and lacks some. V, J and clone size reflect that table, while D and trimming were determined from the DNA. The repertoire holds around 130,000 clones, with approximately 88% as singletons. This clone was counted once. Sequences were obtained from peripheral blood. The TCR originated in a man aged 55 to 69 with acute or convalescent COVID-19.

The CDR3 sequence is CSVGKRLVTGTGGETQYF. The CDR3 nucleotides are TGCAGCGTCGGAAAAAGGCTGGTTACCGGGACAGGGGGAGAGACCCAGTACTTC. The chain uses TRBV29-1 and TRBJ2-5; TRBD1 matches 11 bases. The CDR3 length is 18 residues. V shed 6 bases, J shed 4 bases, and the junction held 19 bases outside the gene matches. Per the germline V gene, CDR1 is SQVTM and CDR2 is ANQGSEA.